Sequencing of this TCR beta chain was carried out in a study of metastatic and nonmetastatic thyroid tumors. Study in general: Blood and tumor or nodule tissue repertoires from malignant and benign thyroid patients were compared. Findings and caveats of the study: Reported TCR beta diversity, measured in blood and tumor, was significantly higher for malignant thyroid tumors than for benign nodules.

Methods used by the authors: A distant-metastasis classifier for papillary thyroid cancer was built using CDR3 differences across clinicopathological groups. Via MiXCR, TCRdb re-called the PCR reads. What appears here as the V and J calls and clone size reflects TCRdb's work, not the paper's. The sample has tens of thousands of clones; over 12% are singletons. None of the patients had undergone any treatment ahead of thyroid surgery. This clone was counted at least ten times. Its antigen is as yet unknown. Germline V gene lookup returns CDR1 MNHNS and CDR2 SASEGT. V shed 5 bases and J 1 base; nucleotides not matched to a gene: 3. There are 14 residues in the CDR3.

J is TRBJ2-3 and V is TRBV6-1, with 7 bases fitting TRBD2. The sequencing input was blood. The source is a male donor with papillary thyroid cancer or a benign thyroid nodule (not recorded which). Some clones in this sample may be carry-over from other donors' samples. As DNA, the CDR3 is TGTGCCAGCAGTCTCACTAGCGGCACAGATACGCAGTATTTT. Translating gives CASSLTSGTDTQYF.